The 9 T cell receptor beta chains below all came from one sample that was sequenced in a study of T-cell reconstitution after alpha-beta-depleted transplantation in children. It was with unique molecular identifiers that the TCRbeta library was prepared. TCRdb fed the PCR reads into MiXCR, producing one record per CDR3 protein. The table records around 410,000 distinct CDR3 sequences, 11% of them present only once. The specimen was PBMCs from the stem cell graft donor, collected from the stem cell graft. The origin of the receptors is a human donor who donated a stem cell graft to a child with acute myeloid leukemia.

This clonotype was seen repeatedly, ten times or more. The V gene is TRBV4-3, the J gene TRBJ2-5, with no clear D. This CDR3 has 13 amino acids. Trimming removed 0 bases at V and 5 bases at J, with 7 bases between. Germline V CDR1 and CDR2: LGHNA, YSLEER. CDR3 nucleotides: TGCGCCAGCAGCCAAGATCTCATGGAGACCCAGTACTTC. This gives the protein CASSQDLMETQYF.

This clonotype was seen more than once but under ten times. DNA for the CDR3: TGCGCCAGCAGCCGGATAGCGGGAGGCTCCTACGAGCAGTACTTC. It is translated as CASSRIAGGSYEQYF. The chain recombines TRBV5-1 with TRBJ2-7; 10 bases map to TRBD2. J gave up 0 bases and V 4 bases, and 4 bases lay outside the gene matches. Germline lookup yields CDR1 SGHRS and CDR2 YFSETQ. The CDR3 runs 15 residues.

The rearrangement links TRBV5-5 to TRBJ2-2, with 11 bases fitting TRBD2. CDR1 SGHKS and CDR2 YYEKEE come from the germline V gene (reference sequence). V lost 5 bases to trimming and J lost 4 bases; unmatched junction nucleotides: 7. The CDR3 length is 16 residues. DNA of the CDR3: TGTGCCAGCAGGTTAACTAGCGGGGGTCCCACCGGGGAGCTGTTTTTT. It yields the protein CASRLTSGGPTGELFF.

This clonotype was found a few times. The gene calls are TRBV12-3 or TRBV12-4 and TRBJ1-5; D gene uncertain. The V end lost 4 bases, the J end lost 7 bases, and 11 bases lay between the germline ends. CDR3 length: 13 residues. CDR3 residues: CASSSQATQPQHF. The CDR3 nucleotides read TGTGCCAGCAGTTCCCAGGCTACCCAGCCCCAGCATTTT.

Only a few counts were recorded for this clonotype. The rearrangement uses TRBV4-2 and TRBJ2-4; 8 nucleotides line up with TRBD2. Germline V CDR1 and CDR2: LGHNA, YNFKEQ. With 1 base clipped from V and 0 bases from J, the junction kept 8 bases outside the gene matches. CDR3 size: 18 residues. CDR3 coding DNA: TGTGCCAGCAGCCAAGGAGCGGGAGTGGGGATAGCCAAAAACATTCAGTACTTC. This sequence encodes CASSQGAGVGIAKNIQYF.

There are a few counts of this clonotype. The genes are TRBV4-3 and TRBJ2-1, with 9 positions matching TRBD2. The germline V gene has CDR1 LGHNA and CDR2 YSLEER. With 1 base clipped from V and 2 bases from J, the junction kept 3 bases outside the gene matches. The CDR3 loop spans 16 amino acids. The CDR3 is CASSQAASGTYNEQFF. CDR3 DNA: TGCGCCAGCAGCCAAGCTGCTAGCGGGACCTACAATGAGCAGTTCTTC.

Ten or more counts support this clonotype. The chain recombines TRBV7-8 with TRBJ2-1; a weak D match, TRBD2 (8 bases). Deletions cut 5 bases from V and 4 bases from J, with 21 bases between. Germline loops: CDR1 SGHVS, CDR2 FQNEAQ. The CDR3 spans 17 residues. The CDR3 DNA sequence: TGTGCCAGCAGCCAGGGGGGGGCGGGAGGCCTATACAATGAGCAGTTCTTC. It specifies CASSQGGAGGLYNEQFF.

The V and J genes are TRBV18 and TRBJ2-1, with 10 bases fitting TRBD2. This CDR3 comprises 16 residues. V shed 2 bases and J 6 bases; nucleotides not matched to a gene: 7. Germline CDR1 reads KGHSH; CDR2 reads LQKENI. CDR3 sequence: CASSPGSSGSFNEQFF. CDR3 nucleotide sequence: TGTGCCAGCTCACCAGGCTCTAGCGGGAGTTTCAATGAGCAGTTCTTC.

This clonotype was seen many times. The chain couples TRBV20-1 to TRBJ2-7, with TRBD2 identical over 10 bases. The V segment lost 4 bases and the J segment 5 bases; nucleotides outside the gene matches: 8. The CDR3 length is 14 residues. Germline V gives CDR1 DFQATT, CDR2 SNEGSKA (reference sequence). The CDR3 sequence: CSAILSGGSDEQYF. The CDR3 DNA reads as TGCAGTGCTATCCTTAGCGGGGGGAGCGACGAGCAGTACTTC.